These 18 T cell receptor beta chains originate from one sample sequenced in a study of T cell changes during pregnancy in multiple sclerosis. The assay was immunoSEQ multiplex PCR, and TCRdb's table has in-frame clones only and misses some. This sample has about 40,000 clones, with 88% found just once. The sequencing here drew on peripheral blood, taken in the first trimester of pregnancy. Receptors were obtained from a female donor in good health, enrolled as a control in a pregnancy study.

The genes are TRBV6-4 and TRBJ2-1; 11 bases map to TRBD2. V shed 3 bases, J shed 7 bases, and the junction held 5 bases outside the gene matches. The CDR3 sequence is 15 residues long. CDR1 MRHNA and CDR2 SNTAGT come from the germline V gene. Here the CDR3 reads CASSEVSSGGNEQFF. In DNA, the CDR3 is TGTGCCAGCAGTGAAGTTTCTAGCGGGGGGAATGAGCAGTTCTTC.

V is TRBV6-5 and J is TRBJ1-3; 7 bases are a match to TRBD1. The ends lost 6 bases at V and 5 bases at J; junction bases unmatched: 7. CDR3 length equals 14 residues. Germline V gene sequence: CDR1 MNHEY, CDR2 SVGAGI. The CDR3 region is CASRTGDSRNTIYF. In DNA, the CDR3 is TGTGCCAGCAGGACCGGGGACAGTAGAAACACCATATATTTT.

This chain links TRBV9 with TRBJ1-3; 8 nucleotides match TRBD1. This CDR3 contains 14 residues. The germline gives CDR1 SGDLS, CDR2 YYNGEE. J gave up 2 bases and V 5 bases, and 3 bases lay outside the gene matches. CDR3 amino acids: CASRGTGTGNTIYF. The CDR3 nucleotides read TGTGCCAGCAGGGGGACAGGTACTGGAAACACCATATATTTT.

The J gene is TRBJ1-2, the V gene TRBV18, with 8 bases identical to TRBD1. The J segment lost 5 bases and the V segment lost 3 bases, leaving 14 bases of the junction unmatched. This CDR3 has 17 residues. Germline-derived CDR1 and CDR2 are KGHSH and LQKENI. The CDR3 loop reads CASSPPGFSGGGYGYTF. The CDR3 DNA reads TGTGCCAGCTCACCCCCCGGGTTCTCAGGGGGCGGGTATGGCTACACCTTC.

This chain uses TRBV6-1 with TRBJ1-2, with TRBD1 as a possible D gene (6 bases). CDR3 size: 14 residues. Between the trimmed V and J ends, which lost 6 bases and 8 bases, there was a span of 19 bases. Germline V gene sequence: CDR1 MNHNS, CDR2 SASEGT. As DNA, the CDR3 is TGTGCCAGCAGGGACAGTTTGGCCTCAGGCGGCTACACCTTC. Amino acid sequence: CASRDSLASGGYTF.

In its sample, this clone was seen once. The chain is built from TRBV7-3 and TRBJ2-7; 12 nucleotides line up with TRBD2. The germline V gene encodes CDR1 SGHTA and CDR2 FQGTGA. The CDR3 has 20 residues. Trimming removed 5 bases from V and 0 bases from J; junction bases left unmatched: 17. Here the CDR3 reads CASSIWTSGEGRAGSYEQYF. The CDR3 DNA is TGTGCCAGCAGCATTTGGACTAGCGGGGAGGGACGAGCGGGCTCCTACGAGCAGTACTTC.

The rearrangement uses TRBV5-1 and TRBJ2-1; TRBD2 aligns across 13 bases. Germline assignment: CDR1 SGHRS and CDR2 YFSETQ. The V segment lost 3 bases and the J segment 5 bases; nucleotides outside the gene matches: 2. CDR3 length: 15 amino acids. The CDR3 sequence: CASSSGLAGDNEQFF. The CDR3 nucleotides are TGCGCCAGCAGCTCCGGACTAGCGGGGGACAATGAGCAGTTCTTC.

V usage is TRBV7-9 and J usage is TRBJ1-2; 7 nucleotides agree with TRBD1. Trimming took 6 bases from V and 4 from J; bases not matched to a gene: 11. This CDR3 has 15 residues. CDR1 SEHNR and CDR2 FQNEAQ come from the germline V gene (reference sequence). The CDR3 DNA reads as TGTGCCAGCAGTCCTTCCGGGACAGTAGTCTATGGCTACACCTTC. Amino acid sequence: CASSPSGTVVYGYTF.

The V and J genes are TRBV9 and TRBJ2-7; 8 bases align to TRBD2. Germline CDR1 reads SGDLS; CDR2 reads YYNGEE. This CDR3 is 18 amino acids long. Trimming cost V 4 bases and J 6 bases; bases outside gene matches: 21. The CDR3 sequence is CASSPDLGGGSPRAEQYF. Here the CDR3 DNA reads TGTGCCAGCAGCCCCGACCTTGGCGGGGGGTCGCCGAGGGCCGAGCAGTACTTC.

This clone was picked up a small number of times. The chain has TRBV7-9 and TRBJ2-2; TRBD1 aligns across 9 bases. The germline V gene has CDR1 SEHNR and CDR2 FQNEAQ (reference sequence). The trim removed 7 bases at V and 1 base at J, leaving 4 bases unmatched. The CDR3 consists of 15 residues. The CDR3 loop is CASIRGQGNTGELFF. CDR3 DNA: TGTGCCAGCATTAGGGGACAGGGGAACACCGGGGAGCTGTTTTTT.

This chain joins TRBV10-3 and TRBJ1-5, with 9 bases lining up with TRBD1. V was clipped by 2 bases and J by 2 bases; unmatched bases: 4. This CDR3 comprises 16 residues. The germline V gene encodes CDR1 ENHRY and CDR2 SYGVKD. In DNA form, the CDR3 reads TGTGCCATCAGTGAGCCGGGACAGGGACGCAATCAGCCCCAGCATTTT. Its protein is CAISEPGQGRNQPQHF.

The rearrangement joins TRBV7-3 to TRBJ2-1, with D possibly TRBD2 on 6 matching bases. The V gene lost 5 bases and the J gene lost 4 bases, with 15 bases spanning the gap. Per the germline V gene, CDR1 is SGHTA and CDR2 is FQGTGA. The CDR3 consists of 15 residues. This chain's CDR3 is CASSPGVGGYNEQFF. In DNA, the CDR3 is TGTGCCAGCAGCCCCGGAGTTGGGGGGTACAATGAGCAGTTCTTC.

The gene calls are TRBV5-1 and TRBJ2-3; 8 bases agree with TRBD2. This CDR3 comprises 16 residues. Germline values: CDR1 SGHRS, CDR2 YFSETQ. The trim removed 0 bases at V and 6 bases at J, leaving 9 bases unmatched. The chain's CDR3 is CASSLGAAGAGDTQYF. The CDR3 DNA follows: TGCGCCAGCAGCTTGGGTGCAGCGGGGGCGGGGGATACGCAGTATTTT.

V gene TRBV27 combines with J gene TRBJ2-7; 10 positions match TRBD1. Germline V gene sequence: CDR1 MNHEY, CDR2 SMNVEV (reference sequence). V shed 5 bases and J 3 bases; nucleotides not matched to a gene: 10. The CDR3 runs to 16 residues. The CDR3 loop is CASSPDGQGVNYEQYF. As DNA, the CDR3 is TGTGCCAGCAGTCCCGATGGACAGGGGGTAAACTACGAGCAGTACTTC.

This sequence joins TRBV4-1 and TRBJ1-5; 7 nucleotides align to TRBD1. V lost 3 bases and J lost 6; bases outside the gene matches: 5. The length of the CDR3 is 14 residues. Germline CDR1 and CDR2: MGHRA and YSYEKL. CDR3 region: CASSHRQGGQPQHF. Written as DNA, the CDR3 is TGCGCCAGCAGCCACAGACAGGGAGGTCAGCCCCAGCATTTT.

The V call is TRBV7-3, the J call TRBJ2-3, with 9 bases identical to TRBD1. CDR1 is SGHTA and CDR2 is FQGTGA in the germline V gene. With 5 bases clipped from V and 3 bases from J, the junction kept 9 bases outside the gene matches. The CDR3 spans 16 residues. The CDR3 DNA sequence: TGTGCCAGCAGCCCACAGGGGGCGCAGAGAACAGATACGCAGTATTTT. Amino acids: CASSPQGAQRTDTQYF.

V usage is TRBV5-1 and J usage is TRBJ1-2, with TRBD1 as a possible D gene (6 bases). Germline V gene data show CDR1 as SGHRS and CDR2 as YFSETQ. V gave up 0 bases and J gave up 4 bases, with 13 bases separating them. The CDR3 covers 15 residues. CDR3 DNA: TGCGCCAGCAGCTTGGGGACAGTCGGGGTCTATGGCTACACCTTC. Its translation: CASSLGTVGVYGYTF.

This clone was found a few times. The chain recombines TRBV25-1 with TRBJ2-7; 7 positions agree with TRBD1. The CDR3 totals 12 residues. J was trimmed by 5 bases and V by 7 bases; bases with no gene match: 5. CDR1 is MGHDK and CDR2 is SYGVNS in the germline V gene. CDR3 in DNA: TGTGCCAGCACCGGGACAGTGAACGAGCAGTACTTC. Its translation is CASTGTVNEQYF.